This T cell receptor (beta chain) was retrieved from a study of human T cells and chemical hapten exposure. The wider study: Skin of the upper inner arm, around 2 cm by around 2 cm, received 2% DPC for sensitization. The cohort included alopecia areata under or over 50% scalp, totalis and universalis.

Noted time point: pre-sensitization, week 0. Treatment denoted: therapeutic diphenylcyclopropenone sensitization with weekly scalp DPC. Blood was drawn before each patch test was applied. Trimming removed 4 bases at V and 4 bases at J, with 15 bases between. Germline V gene lookup returns CDR1 MNHEY and CDR2 SMNVEV (reference sequence). The CDR3 length is 15 residues. Attachment of unique molecular identifiers to individual cDNA molecules was performed in the library. TCRdb re-derived calls from the RACE reads in MiXCR, one entry per CDR3 protein. The profile covers some 360,000 distinct CDR3 sequences, with 4.5% to 6% appearing a single time and 2% to 3% taken by the ten largest.

The sample was whole blood, taken in connection with sensitization to the hapten diphenylcyclopropenone (DPC). The chain uses TRBV27 and TRBJ2-3, with D maybe TRBD1 (5 bases). The source is a woman in her forties or fifties with alopecia areata. Some clones in this sample may be carry-over from other donors' samples. The CDR3 DNA reads TGTGCCAGCAGTTATCAGGGCAGGGATGCAGATACGCAGTATTTT. Its protein is CASSYQGRDADTQYF.